Listed below are T cell receptor beta chains from one sample, sequenced in a study of T cell responses to AZD1222 COVID-19 vaccine. Assay used: immunoSEQ multiplex PCR; TCRdb lists only in-frame clones, some missing. The sample lists about 81,000 clones; roughly 90% were seen once. The sequences come from peripheral blood, collected 28 days after the second AZD1222 dose. The receptors were sampled from an adult who received the AZD1222 COVID-19 vaccine. Each CDR3 is given with its conserved first and last residue. The order of the fields is J gene, D gene, V gene, clone size, CDR3 DNA, CDR3 protein. The D gene is left open where the match is weak. A row's size may be missing; if present it is once, few, many or a size class.

TRBJ1-4 TRBD1 TRBV7-9 - TGTGCCAGCAGCCCGGACAGGGGAGGGAATGAAAAACTGTTTTTT CASSPDRGGNEKLFF
TRBJ1-2 TRBD1 TRBV3-1/TRBV3-2 - TGTGCCAGCAGCCAAGATCCAGGGGGGTCCACTAACTATGGCTACACCTTC CASSQDPGGSTNYGYTF
TRBJ1-4 TRBD1 TRBV28 - TGTGCCAGCAGTTCCGCGGGACAGGGTGATGAAAAACTGTTTTTT CASSSAGQGDEKLFF
TRBJ1-5 TRBD1 TRBV7-3 - TGTGCCAGCAGCCTGGACAGGGGGAGCAATCAGCCCCAGCATTTT CASSLDRGSNQPQHF
TRBJ2-7 TRBD2 TRBV28 - TGTGCCAGCAGAGAGTTAGCGGGAGGGATCGTCCACGAGCAGTACTTC CASRELAGGIVHEQYF
TRBJ2-3 TRBD2 TRBV5-1 - TGCGCCAGCAGCTTGGGTAGCGGGGGACGCACAGATACGCAGTATTTT CASSLGSGGRTDTQYF
TRBJ1-1 - TRBV28 - TGTGCCAGCAGTTTTTCTATGATGGAAGCTTTCTTT CASSFSMMEAFF
TRBJ2-7 TRBD2 TRBV14 - TGTGCCAGCAGCCGGACTAGCGGGGGCTACGAGCAGTACTTC CASSRTSGGYEQYF
TRBJ1-3 - TRBV19 - TGTGCCAGTAGTATTGCGTTACACTCTGGAAACACCATATATTTT CASSIALHSGNTIYF
TRBJ2-5 - TRBV5-1 - TGCGCCAGCAGCGGTGCGGGTAAAGGCCCAAACCAAGAGACCCAGTACTTC CASSGAGKGPNQETQYF
TRBJ2-7 TRBD1 TRBV3-1/TRBV3-2 - TGTGCCAGCAGCCAGGGACAGACCTCCTACGAGCAGTACTTC CASSQGQTSYEQYF
TRBJ1-5 - TRBV19 - TGTGCCATCGGACAGAATCAGCCCCAGCATTTT CAIGQNQPQHF
TRBJ1-2 TRBD1 TRBV7-2 - TGTGCCAGCAGCTTGACAGGGGGCGTTAACTATGGCTACACCTTC CASSLTGGVNYGYTF
TRBJ1-1 - TRBV14 - TGTGCCAGCAGCCAAGATTTTAGAGGAACTGAAGCTTTCTTT CASSQDFRGTEAFF
TRBJ2-2 TRBD1 TRBV28 once TGTGCCAGCAGTCTTCCGACAGGGTCCACCGGGGAGCTGTTTTTT CASSLPTGSTGELFF
TRBJ2-1 TRBD2 TRBV3-1/TRBV3-2 once TGTGCCAGCAGCCAAGCTAGCGGGACGGGAAGTGAGCAGTTCTTC CASSQASGTGSEQFF
TRBJ2-7 - TRBV4-2 - TGTGCCAGCAGCCAAGGTCCAGGGTACCAGTACGAGCAGTACTTC CASSQGPGYQYEQYF
TRBJ2-2 - TRBV4-1 - TGCGCCAGCAGCCCCGACCGATACACCGGGGAGCTGTTTTTT CASSPDRYTGELFF
TRBJ2-7 - TRBV7-3 - TGTGCCAGCAGCCGAGGTGGCGGGGAAGAGCAGTACTTC CASSRGGGEEQYF
TRBJ2-7 TRBD2 TRBV14 - TGTGCCAGCAGCCAAGAGCGGGAGAGCGAGCAGTACTTC CASSQERESEQYF
TRBJ2-1 TRBD2 TRBV28 - TGTGCCAGCAGTACTCCTAGCGGCAATGAGCAGTTCTTC CASSTPSGNEQFF
TRBJ2-1 - TRBV6-2/TRBV6-3 once TGTGCCAGCAGCCCCGTCGAGAGGGAGCGCCACAATGAGCAGTTCTTC CASSPVERERHNEQFF
TRBJ2-6 - TRBV6-5 - TGTGCCAGCAGTTACGATACGGTCTGGGAGGCCAACGTCCTGACTTTC CASSYDTVWEANVLTF
TRBJ2-5 - TRBV10-2 - TGCGCCAGCAGTACGACAGGAGGAGAGACCCAGTACTTC CASSTTGGETQYF
TRBJ1-3 - TRBV5-1 - TGCGCCAGCAGCCCCGGCGGAGGGGATGGAAACACCATATATTTT CASSPGGGDGNTIYF
TRBJ2-7 - TRBV27 - TGTGCCAGCAGTTTCCCAGGGGGGGGTGAGCAGTACTTC CASSFPGGGEQYF
TRBJ2-1 TRBD1 TRBV7-3 - TGTGCCAGCAGCTTAACCGGGACAGGGCCCACCATTGGGCAGTTCTTC CASSLTGTGPTIGQFF
TRBJ2-7 - TRBV6-2/TRBV6-3 - TGTGCCAGCAGTTACTCCTCGAGCTCCTACGAGCAGTACTTC CASSYSSSSYEQYF
TRBJ1-2 - TRBV3-1/TRBV3-2 - TGTGCCAGCAGCCAAGGACAGATGAACTATGGCTACACCTTC CASSQGQMNYGYTF
TRBJ2-2 - TRBV29-1 - TGCAGCGTTGGACTGACAGGGAGGGGAACCGGGGAGCTGTTTTTT CSVGLTGRGTGELFF
TRBJ2-2 TRBD2 TRBV7-8 - TGTGCCAGCAGCCTTCGGACTAGCGGGGGCACCGGGGAGCTGTTTTTT CASSLRTSGGTGELFF
TRBJ1-2 TRBD1 TRBV10-3 once TGTGCCATCAACGACAGGGGCAGCGGCTACACCTTC CAINDRGSGYTF
TRBJ1-5 TRBD1 TRBV7-2 - TGTGCCAGCAGCCCCGGGACAGGGGGCAATCAGCCCCAGCATTTT CASSPGTGGNQPQHF
TRBJ2-7 - TRBV7-2 - TGTGCCAGCAGCCCCACGACGGCACCCTCCTACGAGCAGTACTTC CASSPTTAPSYEQYF
TRBJ1-2 - TRBV20-1 - TGCAGTGCTAGTTGGGCAGACGGGTTTAACTATGGCTACACCTTC CSASWADGFNYGYTF
TRBJ2-7 - TRBV6-6 once TGTGCCAGCAGTTACTCTCGGAATGGCTACGAGCAGTACTTC CASSYSRNGYEQYF
TRBJ1-1 - TRBV4-2 once TGTGCCAGCAACCCAACCACAGGGAACACTGAAGCTTTCTTT CASNPTTGNTEAFF
TRBJ1-1 - TRBV3-1/TRBV3-2 - TGTGCCAGCAGCCTTATGAACACTGAAGCTTTCTTT CASSLMNTEAFF
TRBJ1-3 - TRBV7-2 once TGTGCCAGCAGCACAGGGAACGGAAACACCATATATTTT CASSTGNGNTIYF
TRBJ1-5 - TRBV27 once TGTGCCAGCAGTGGGTCAGGGAATCAGCCCCAGCATTTT CASSGSGNQPQHF